Listed below are T cell receptor beta chains from one sample, sequenced in a study of shared clonotypes between healthy human individuals. TCRdb's copy holds only in-frame clones and misses some; the assay was immunoSEQ multiplex PCR. The repertoire has around 2,000,000 clones, approximately 94% of them found once; the top ten carry about 1.8%. The sample was naive CD8+ T cells from PBMCs. These TCRs come from a man aged 18 to 30 in good health. Some clones in this sample may be carry-over from other donors' samples. The CDR3 runs from the conserved cysteine through the conserved F or W. A D gene is named only where the DNA matches it firmly. Expanded clones get a size class; other rows say once, few or many, or leave the size out.

CDR3 protein	CDR3 DNA	clone size	D gene	V gene	J gene
CASSLYSPGYEQYF	TGTGCCAGCAGTTTATATAGTCCGGGCTACGAGCAGTACTTC	-	-	TRBV28	TRBJ2-7
CASGLEGGNQPQHF	TGTGCCAGCGGGCTGGAGGGGGGTAATCAGCCCCAGCATTTT	-	-	TRBV27	TRBJ1-5
CASSQVTVSYEQYF	TGTGCCAGCAGCCAAGTCACCGTCTCCTACGAGCAGTACTTC	once	-	TRBV14	TRBJ2-7
CASSKALWEGRNGTEAFF	TGTGCCAGCAGCAAAGCGCTTTGGGAAGGTAGGAATGGCACTGAAGCTTTCTTT	-	-	TRBV21-1	TRBJ1-1
CASSLTTGNTIYF	TGTGCCAGCAGTTTAACCACTGGAAACACCATATATTTT	-	-	TRBV28	TRBJ1-3
CASSQQGGSNQPQHF	TGTGCCAGCAGCCAACAGGGGGGTAGCAATCAGCCCCAGCATTTT	-	TRBD1	TRBV4-2	TRBJ1-5
CASSLITGQPQETQYF	TGTGCCAGCAGTTTGATAACGGGACAGCCTCAAGAGACCCAGTACTTC	-	TRBD1	TRBV28	TRBJ2-5
CASSLVGGSYEQYF	TGTGCCAGCAGCTTAGTCGGGGGTTCCTACGAGCAGTACTTC	-	-	TRBV11-2	TRBJ2-7
CASGQGGGTDTQYF	TGTGCCAGCGGACAGGGAGGAGGGACAGATACGCAGTATTTT	-	TRBD1	TRBV7-2	TRBJ2-3
CASSLGAINEKLFF	TGTGCCAGCAGCTTGGGGGCCATTAATGAAAAACTGTTTTTT	-	-	TRBV7-9	TRBJ1-4
CASSILAYNEQFF	TGTGCCAGCAGCATTCTAGCCTACAATGAGCAGTTCTTC	-	-	TRBV7-9	TRBJ2-1
CASSAGGLAGYGEQYF	TGTGCCAGCAGCGCGGGGGGACTAGCGGGATATGGCGAGCAGTACTTC	-	TRBD2	TRBV9	TRBJ2-7
CASTRNTGELFF	TGTGCCAGCACCCGGAACACCGGGGAGCTGTTTTTT	few	-	TRBV7-9	TRBJ2-2
CASQIRDREQPQHF	TGTGCCAGCCAGATCCGGGACAGGGAGCAGCCCCAGCATTTT	-	TRBD1	TRBV27	TRBJ1-5
CASSIGYGYTF	TGTGCCAGTAGTATAGGCTATGGCTACACCTTC	-	-	TRBV19	TRBJ1-2
CASSGPAFNSPLHF	TGTGCCAGCAGTGGGCCAGCCTTTAATTCACCCCTCCACTTT	-	-	TRBV28	TRBJ1-6
CAISETASAYEQYF	TGTGCCATCAGTGAAACGGCCAGTGCCTACGAGCAGTACTTC	-	-	TRBV10-3	TRBJ2-7
CASSAGQGGNTEAFF	TGCGCCAGCAGCGCAGGACAGGGGGGAAACACTGAAGCTTTCTTT	-	TRBD1	TRBV5-1	TRBJ1-1
CATLGDYGYTF	TGTGCAACCCTGGGGGACTATGGCTACACCTTC	few	-	TRBV10-3	TRBJ1-2
CSVIGQGWSYTF	TGCAGCGTGATTGGACAGGGATGGAGCTACACCTTC	-	TRBD1	TRBV29-1	TRBJ1-2